The clone carrying this TCR beta chain was detected a few times. The target antigen is unknown. The record originates from a study of beta chain features in type 1 diabetes. Overall study findings and caveats: TCRB CDR3 length was moderately but significantly reduced in all four CD4+ subsets of Type 1 diabetes patients. Healthy donors had naive, central memory and Treg TCRB repertoires that appeared less similar than those seen among patients.

A heparinised blood draw that averaged approximately 110 mL was obtained once from each donor. Sorting based on CD45RO/CCR7/CD25/CD127/CD95/CD27 separated CD4+ naive, central memory, regulatory and stem cell-like memory cells. Investigators reverse transcribed all isolated RNA, so they sequenced expressed TCRB transcripts. Using immunoSEQ multiplex PCR, the repertoire was profiled, and TCRdb retains in-frame clones only, with some absent. The repertoire includes around 280,000 clones, approximately 15% of them detected once, and 0.015% sits in the top ten. This receptor was identified in a young man with type 1 diabetes. Sequencing input: naive CD4+ T cells from blood.

For the CDR3, the DNA is TGTGCCAGTTCCGAGGGACTAGCAGTGAGTGAGCAGTACTTC. Translated: CASSEGLAVSEQYF. The V and J genes are TRBV19 and TRBJ2-7; the match to TRBD2 covers 9 bases. The germline V gene encodes CDR1 LNHDA and CDR2 SQIVND (reference sequence). The CDR3 has 14 residues. Losses at the gene ends were 8 bases for V and 7 bases for J; bases not matched to a gene: 12. Full variable domain (remainder filled in from reference TRBV19 and TRBJ2-7): DGGITQSPKYLFRKEGQNVTLSCEQNLNHDAMYWYRQDPGQGLRLIYYSQIVNDFQKGDIAEGYSVSREKKESFPLTVTSAQKNPTAFYLCASSEGLAVSEQYFGPGTRLTVT.